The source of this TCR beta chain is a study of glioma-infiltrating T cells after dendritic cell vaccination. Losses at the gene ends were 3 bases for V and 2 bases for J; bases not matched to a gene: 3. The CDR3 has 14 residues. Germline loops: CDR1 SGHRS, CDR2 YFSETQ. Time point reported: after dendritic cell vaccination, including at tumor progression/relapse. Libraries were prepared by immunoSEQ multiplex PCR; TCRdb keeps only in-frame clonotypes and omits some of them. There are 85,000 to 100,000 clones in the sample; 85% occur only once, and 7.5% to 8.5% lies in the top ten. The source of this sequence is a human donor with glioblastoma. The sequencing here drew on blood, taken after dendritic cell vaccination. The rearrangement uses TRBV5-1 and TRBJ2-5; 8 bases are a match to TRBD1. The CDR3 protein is CASSWGDRQETQYF. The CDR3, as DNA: TGCGCCAGCAGCTGGGGGGACAGGCAAGAGACCCAGTACTTC.